This entry lists 30 T cell receptor beta chains sequenced from one sample in a study of control samples from healthy donors and cancer patients. Clones were sequenced by immunoSEQ multiplex PCR, and TCRdb holds only the in-frame ones, with some missing. The repertoire includes 90,000 or so clones, 88% of them detected once, and under 15% sits in the top ten. Sequenced sample: blood. Receptors originate from a woman in her 70s in good health.

In its sample, this clone was seen a few times. The V gene is TRBV7-2, the J gene TRBJ1-2; 10 bases line up with TRBD1. Unmatched junction bases numbered 9, after V lost 5 bases and J lost 0 bases. CDR1 and CDR2 from the germline V gene are SGHTA and FQGNSA. The CDR3 length is 17 residues. CDR3: CASSPWTGGTANYGYTF. For the CDR3, the DNA is TGTGCCAGCAGCCCCTGGACAGGGGGGACTGCTAACTATGGCTACACCTTC.

The rearrangement joins TRBV5-6 to TRBJ1-4; 9 bases align to TRBD1. V shed 4 bases and J 6 bases; nucleotides not matched to a gene: 10. This CDR3 is 16 amino acids long. Germline V gene data show CDR1 as SGHDT and CDR2 as YYEEEE. Written as DNA, the CDR3 is TGTGCCAGCAGCCGGGTAACAGGGGGCCTGGATGAAAAACTGTTTTTT. This encodes CASSRVTGGLDEKLFF.

The V call is TRBV30, the J call TRBJ1-1; D remains ambiguous. This CDR3 contains 13 residues. Trimming pared 3 bases from V and 7 bases from J, leaving 15 bases between. CDR1 is GTSNPN and CDR2 is SVGIG in the germline V gene (reference sequence). Here the CDR3 DNA reads TGTGCCTGGAGGCGGGATGTCGCGAATGAAGCTTTCTTT. Translating gives CAWRRDVANEAFF.

The chain links TRBV10-1 to TRBJ2-1; weak D call: TRBD1 (5 bases). CDR3 length equals 13 residues. The V end was cut by 4 bases, the J end by 3 bases, with 7 bases between. Germline loops: CDR1 WNHNN, CDR2 SYGVQD (reference sequence). The CDR3 DNA reads as TGCGCCAGCAGTGGGGGCCACTACAATGAGCAGTTCTTC. The encoded protein is CASSGGHYNEQFF.

The chain combines TRBV25-1 with TRBJ1-2, with D unclear. Trimming shortened V by 0 bases and J by 8 bases, and 10 bases separated the two germline ends. CDR1 is MGHDK, CDR2 SYGVNS, per germline. The CDR3 totals 13 residues. CDR3 residues: CASSEYEGYGYTF. The CDR3 nucleotides are TGTGCCAGCAGTGAATATGAGGGTTACGGCTACACCTTC.

This clone was counted between two and nine times. V and J are TRBV2 and TRBJ1-5; D is uncertain. Per germline, CDR1 SNHLY and CDR2 FYNNEI. The V end was cut by 7 bases, the J end by 5 bases, with 12 bases between. The CDR3 has 13 amino acids. In DNA form, the CDR3 reads TGTGCCAGCACTACCCACACAGATCAGCCCCAGCATTTT. Its translation: CASTTHTDQPQHF.

The chain combines TRBV5-6 with TRBJ2-1; perhaps TRBD2 as D (6 bases). Looked up from germline, CDR1 is SGHDT and CDR2 is YYEEEE. This CDR3 region has 15 residues. With 2 bases removed from V and 6 bases from J, the gap between germline ends came to 15 bases. The CDR3 DNA reads TGTGCCAGCAGCTTAGCTAGCGCGATTATCAATGAGCAGTTCTTC. This gives the protein CASSLASAIINEQFF.

The rearrangement links TRBV14 to TRBJ2-1; 7 positions agree with TRBD2. CDR3 length equals 16 residues. The V segment lost 0 bases and the J segment 8 bases; nucleotides outside the gene matches: 10. CDR1 is SGHDN, CDR2 FVKESK, per germline. The CDR3 reads CASSQDLPGLSDEQFF. CDR3 nucleotides: TGTGCCAGCAGCCAAGATCTTCCGGGACTATCCGATGAGCAGTTCTTC.

The chain uses TRBV11-2 and TRBJ1-3; D may be TRBD1 (6 bases). Germline CDR1 is SGHAT and CDR2 is FQNNGV. CDR3 length: 14 amino acids. Between the trimmed V and J ends, which lost 6 bases and 3 bases, there was a span of 12 bases. CDR3 sequence (DNA): TGTGCCAGCAGACCGTACAGGGATGGAAACACCATATATTTT. It yields the protein CASRPYRDGNTIYF.

The chain joins TRBV6-1 to TRBJ1-6; 8 bases are shared with TRBD1. The CDR3 has 16 amino acids. Germline V gene lookup returns CDR1 MNHNS and CDR2 SASEGT. V lost 1 base and J lost 8; bases outside the gene matches: 7. As DNA, the CDR3 is TGTGCCAGCAGTGAAGTTCTCGGGACAGGTTATTCACCCCTCCACTTT. Its translation: CASSEVLGTGYSPLHF.

This clone came up once. The CDR3 protein is CASSEGSGRETQYF. As DNA, the CDR3 is TGTGCCAGCAGTGAAGGGTCAGGGAGGGAGACCCAGTACTTC. The chain links TRBV6-1 to TRBJ2-5; possible D gene TRBD2, 6 bases. Trimming removed 1 base from V and 5 bases from J, with 11 bases in between. Germline CDR1 and CDR2: MNHNS and SASEGT. This CDR3 contains 14 residues.

The chain has TRBV11-2 and TRBJ1-2; D is unclear. Trimming cost V 2 bases and J 0 bases, with 10 bases left between them. Germline V gives CDR1 SGHAT, CDR2 FQNNGV. This CDR3 is built from 15 residues. The CDR3 bases are TGTGCCAGCAGCTTATCGGGGAAAACTAACTATGGCTACACCTTC. Amino acids: CASSLSGKTNYGYTF.

The rearrangement joins TRBV7-9 to TRBJ2-7; 7 bases fit TRBD2. V trimming: 4 bases; J trimming: 7 bases; junction bases outside the gene matches: 4. Germline lookup yields CDR1 SEHNR and CDR2 FQNEAQ (reference sequence). The CDR3 is made up of 12 amino acids. CDR3 nucleotides: TGTGCCAGCAGCTCGCAAGCGGGGGAGCAGTACTTC. Translated, it gives CASSSQAGEQYF.

The chain has TRBV5-1 and TRBJ2-4; a weak D match, TRBD1 (5 bases). Germline-derived CDR1 and CDR2 are SGHRS and YFSETQ. Trimming left V 0 bases short and J 0 bases short, with 13 bases between. CDR3 length: 17 residues. CDR3 nucleotide sequence: TGCGCCAGCAGCTTGGCCTTAGGACATATAGCCAAAAACATTCAGTACTTC. It specifies CASSLALGHIAKNIQYF.

This clone was counted a few times. The genes are TRBV11-3 and TRBJ2-2; D remains ambiguous. Germline CDR1 reads SGHNT; CDR2 reads YENEEA. V lost 5 bases to trimming and J lost 1 base, with 8 bases between them. The CDR3 length is 14 residues. The CDR3 here is CASSPDQNTGELFF. CDR3 nucleotide sequence: TGTGCCAGCAGCCCAGACCAGAACACCGGGGAGCTGTTTTTT.

This clone came up once. The chain recombines TRBV13 with TRBJ1-3; D remains ambiguous. This CDR3 spans 13 amino acids. The V and J ends lost 6 bases and 8 bases respectively, with 14 bases between them. From germline, CDR1 is PRHDT and CDR2 FYEKMQ (reference sequence). The CDR3 DNA follows: TGTGCCAGCAGACCCCCCCTTGAGGACACCATATATTTT. Its translation: CASRPPLEDTIYF.

J is TRBJ2-3 and V is TRBV24-1; D remains ambiguous. CDR1 and CDR2 (germline): KGHDR, SFDVKD. This CDR3 has 12 residues. V was shortened by 3 bases and J by 6 bases, with 6 bases between the two germline ends. For the CDR3, the DNA is TGTGCCACCAGTGATGAGTTCGATACGCAGTATTTT. Encoded protein: CATSDEFDTQYF.

This clone was seen a handful of times. This sequence joins TRBV5-6 and TRBJ2-7; D gene unclear. Per the germline V gene, CDR1 is SGHDT and CDR2 is YYEEEE. This CDR3 has 13 residues. Deletions cut 4 bases from V and 2 bases from J, with 10 bases between. The CDR3 nucleotides read TGTGCCAGCAGCGCCGGACCAACCTACGAGCAGTACTTC. It translates to CASSAGPTYEQYF.

DNA of the CDR3: TGTGCCAGCAGCGTAGGGTTGGGGAGCTCCTACGAGCAGTACTTC. This encodes CASSVGLGSSYEQYF. V usage is TRBV9 and J usage is TRBJ2-7; a possible D gene is TRBD2 (5 bases). From germline, CDR1 is SGDLS and CDR2 YYNGEE. CDR3 size: 15 residues. Trimming pared 0 bases from V and 0 bases from J, leaving 10 bases between.

This chain joins TRBV6-6 and TRBJ2-3, with 8 positions matching TRBD2. Germline V gene data show CDR1 as MNHNY and CDR2 as SVGAGI (reference sequence). The V segment lost 10 bases and the J segment 3 bases; nucleotides outside the gene matches: 12. The CDR3 totals 15 residues. The CDR3 sequence is CATQTGGAGTDTQYF. As DNA, the CDR3 is TGTGCCACCCAGACCGGGGGGGCCGGGACAGATACGCAGTATTTT.

This rearrangement joins TRBV7-8 to TRBJ1-2, with D hard to call. The CDR3 consists of 12 residues. The germline V gene encodes CDR1 SGHVS and CDR2 FQNEAQ. The ends were cut back, 5 bases at V and 6 bases at J, with 10 bases in the middle. The DNA for the CDR3 is TGTGCCAGCAGCCCAAGGACGCATGGCTACACCTTC. It yields the protein CASSPRTHGYTF.

This sequence joins TRBV6-2 or TRBV6-3 and TRBJ2-2, with TRBD2 matching 9 bases. V lost 0 bases to trimming and J lost 7 bases; unmatched junction nucleotides: 3. This CDR3 is built from 15 residues. CDR1 is MNHEY and CDR2 is SVGEGT in the germline V gene. The CDR3 region is CASSYSPSGVGELFF. CDR3 DNA sequence: TGTGCCAGCAGTTACTCTCCTAGCGGGGTCGGGGAGCTGTTTTTT.

A single count supports this clone. The genes are TRBV29-1 and TRBJ1-2; D not resolved. V lost 3 bases to trimming and J lost 5 bases, with 10 bases between them. The germline CDR1 and CDR2 sequences are SQVTM and ANQGSEA. The CDR3 totals 12 residues. The CDR3 DNA sequence: TGCAGCGTTGACAAGGGCCCGTATGGCTACACCTTC. Translated: CSVDKGPYGYTF.

The chain has TRBV6-1 and TRBJ2-1, with D possibly being TRBD1 or TRBD2 (5 bases each). Germline CDR1 is MNHNS and CDR2 is SASEGT. V shed 4 bases and J shed 6 bases, with 19 bases lying between them. The CDR3 covers 16 residues. This CDR3 reads CASSGRRDGPSNEQFF. Written as DNA, the CDR3 is TGTGCCAGCAGTGGCCGCCGGGACGGTCCCTCCAATGAGCAGTTCTTC.

The chain recombines TRBV18 with TRBJ1-6; D possibly corresponds to TRBD1 (5 bases). Germline V gives CDR1 KGHSH, CDR2 LQKENI. V lost 2 bases to trimming and J lost 6 bases, with 11 bases between them. This CDR3 contains 15 residues. CDR3 nucleotides: TGTGCCAGCTCACCAGCGGGACGGCCTAATTCACCCCTCCACTTT. Protein sequence: CASSPAGRPNSPLHF.

The CDR3 DNA sequence: TGTGCCAGTAGGGGAGCGGACAGGGCATATGGCTACACCTTC. Encoded protein: CASRGADRAYGYTF. This chain uses TRBV19 with TRBJ1-2; 8 nucleotides line up with TRBD1. V lost 6 bases, J lost 5 bases, and 8 bases stayed unmatched. The germline CDR1 and CDR2 sequences are LNHDA and SQIVND (reference sequence). This CDR3 is built from 14 residues. Together with reference TRBV19 and TRBJ1-2, the CDR3 gives the full variable domain: DGGITQSPKYLFRKEGQNVTLSCEQNLNHDAMYWYRQDPGQGLRLIYYSQIVNDFQKGDIAEGYSVSREKKESFPLTVTSAQKNPTAFYLCASRGADRAYGYTFGSGTRLTVV.

The rearrangement joins TRBV6-5 to TRBJ1-6; D unclear. The CDR3 covers 14 residues. CDR1 is MNHEY and CDR2 is SVGAGI in the germline V gene. Trimming cost V 4 bases and J 11 bases, with 15 bases left between them. The CDR3 bases are TGTGCCAGCAGTTCTCGGCCGGGGAAGGCACCCCTCCACTTT. This gives the protein CASSSRPGKAPLHF.

In its sample, this clone was seen a few times. This chain joins TRBV19 and TRBJ1-5; TRBD1 agrees at 7 bases. Germline V gene lookup returns CDR1 LNHDA and CDR2 SQIVND (reference sequence). The CDR3 is 15 residues long. Trimming took 4 bases from V and 3 from J; bases not matched to a gene: 6. CDR3 sequence reads: CASSTTGVSNQPQHF. The CDR3, as DNA: TGTGCCAGTAGTACTACAGGGGTATCCAATCAGCCCCAGCATTTT.

The chain couples TRBV19 to TRBJ2-1; 7 nucleotides line up with TRBD1. This CDR3 contains 15 residues. Germline V lookup: CDR1 LNHDA, CDR2 SQIVND (reference sequence). With V trimmed by 5 bases and J by 7 bases, 11 bases remained unmatched. The CDR3: CASSSLRGPVNEQFF. CDR3 bases: TGTGCCAGTAGTTCATTGAGGGGGCCTGTAAATGAGCAGTTCTTC.

The chain carries TRBV18 and TRBJ2-1, with 7 bases matching TRBD2. Trimming cost V 6 bases and J 9 bases; bases outside gene matches: 5. CDR3 length equals 12 residues. Germline CDR1 is KGHSH and CDR2 is LQKENI. CDR3 DNA sequence: TGTGCCAGCTCCCTCCCGGGGGGTGAGCAGTTCTTC. It specifies CASSLPGGEQFF.